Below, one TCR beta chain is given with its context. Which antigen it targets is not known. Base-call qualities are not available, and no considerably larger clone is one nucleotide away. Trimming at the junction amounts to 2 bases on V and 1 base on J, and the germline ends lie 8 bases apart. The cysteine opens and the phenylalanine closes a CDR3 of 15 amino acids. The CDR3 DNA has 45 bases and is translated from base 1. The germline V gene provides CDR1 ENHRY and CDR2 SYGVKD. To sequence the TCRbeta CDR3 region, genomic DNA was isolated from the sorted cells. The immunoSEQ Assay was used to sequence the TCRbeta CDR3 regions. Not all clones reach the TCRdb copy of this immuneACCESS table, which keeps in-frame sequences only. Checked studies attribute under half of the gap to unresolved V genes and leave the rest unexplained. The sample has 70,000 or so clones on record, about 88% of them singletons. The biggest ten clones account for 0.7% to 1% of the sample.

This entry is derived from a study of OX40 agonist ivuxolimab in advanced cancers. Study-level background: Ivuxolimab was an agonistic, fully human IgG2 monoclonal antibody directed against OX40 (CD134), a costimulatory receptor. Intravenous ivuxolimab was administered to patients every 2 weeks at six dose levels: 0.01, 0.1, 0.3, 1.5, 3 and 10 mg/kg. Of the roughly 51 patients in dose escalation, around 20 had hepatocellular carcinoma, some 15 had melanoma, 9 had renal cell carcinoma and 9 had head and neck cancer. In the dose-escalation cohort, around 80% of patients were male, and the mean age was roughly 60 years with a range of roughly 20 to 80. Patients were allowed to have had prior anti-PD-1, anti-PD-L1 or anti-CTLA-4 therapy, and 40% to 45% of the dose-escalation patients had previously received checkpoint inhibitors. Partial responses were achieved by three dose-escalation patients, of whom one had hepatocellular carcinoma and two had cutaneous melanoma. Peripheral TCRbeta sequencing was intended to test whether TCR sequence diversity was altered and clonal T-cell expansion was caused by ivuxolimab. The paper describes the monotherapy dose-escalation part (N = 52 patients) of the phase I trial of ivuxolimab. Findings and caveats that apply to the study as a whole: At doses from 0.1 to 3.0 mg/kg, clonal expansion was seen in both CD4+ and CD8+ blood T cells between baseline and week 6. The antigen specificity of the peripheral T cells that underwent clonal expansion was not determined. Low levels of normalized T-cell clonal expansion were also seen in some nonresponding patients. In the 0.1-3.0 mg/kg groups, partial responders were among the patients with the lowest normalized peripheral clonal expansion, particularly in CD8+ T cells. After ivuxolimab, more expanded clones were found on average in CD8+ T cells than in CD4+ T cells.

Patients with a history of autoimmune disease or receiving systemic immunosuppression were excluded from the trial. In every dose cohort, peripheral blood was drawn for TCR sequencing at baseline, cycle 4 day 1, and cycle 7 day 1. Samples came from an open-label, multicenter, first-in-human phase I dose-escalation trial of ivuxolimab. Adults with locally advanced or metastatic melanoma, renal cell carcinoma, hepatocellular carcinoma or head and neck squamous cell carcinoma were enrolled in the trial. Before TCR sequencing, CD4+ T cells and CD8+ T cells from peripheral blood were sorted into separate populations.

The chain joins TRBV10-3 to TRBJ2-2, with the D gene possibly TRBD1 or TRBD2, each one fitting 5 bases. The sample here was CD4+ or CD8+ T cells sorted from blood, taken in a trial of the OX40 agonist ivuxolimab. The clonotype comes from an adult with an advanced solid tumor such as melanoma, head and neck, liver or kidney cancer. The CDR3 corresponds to CAISERGLNTGELFF. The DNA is TGTGCCATCAGTGAGCGGGGCCTGAACACCGGGGAGCTGTTTTTT.